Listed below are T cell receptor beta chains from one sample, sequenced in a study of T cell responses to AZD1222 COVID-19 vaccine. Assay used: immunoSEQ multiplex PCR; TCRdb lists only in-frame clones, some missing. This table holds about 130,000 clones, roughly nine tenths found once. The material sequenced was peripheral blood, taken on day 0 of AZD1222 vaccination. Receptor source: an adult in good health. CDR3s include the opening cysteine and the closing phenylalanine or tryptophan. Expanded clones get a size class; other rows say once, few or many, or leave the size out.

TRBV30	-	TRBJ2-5	CAWSPYLETQYF
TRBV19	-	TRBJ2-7	CASSTPGQGFEQYF
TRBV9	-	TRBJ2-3	CASSPRLAGGWTDTQYF
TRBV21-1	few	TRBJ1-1	CASSPGTAGGTEAFF
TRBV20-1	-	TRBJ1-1	CSVTEAFF
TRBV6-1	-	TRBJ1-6	CASSEWGGTVNSPLHF
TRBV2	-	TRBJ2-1	CASTGIGQRNEQFF
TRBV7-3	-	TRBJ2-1	CASSPGGSEQFF
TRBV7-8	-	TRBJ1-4	CASSPLSEKLFF
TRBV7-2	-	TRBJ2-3	CASTIVEGGTDTQYF
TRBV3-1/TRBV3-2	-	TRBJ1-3	CASSPRQGSGNTIYF
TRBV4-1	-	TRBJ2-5	CASSQVGGAGGQETQYF
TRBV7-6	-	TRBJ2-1	CASRPGQSDEQFF
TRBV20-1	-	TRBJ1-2	CSASRKTNYGYTF
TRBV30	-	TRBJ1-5	CAWGPGTGGNQPQHF
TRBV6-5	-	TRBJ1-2	CASSYWADLNYGYTF
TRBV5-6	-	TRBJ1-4	CASSLDGFNEKLFF
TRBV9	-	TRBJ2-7	CASSGGEGEQYF
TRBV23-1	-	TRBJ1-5	CASSPKRPTGSQPQHF
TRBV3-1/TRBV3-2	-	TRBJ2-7	CASSRFDSSYEQYF
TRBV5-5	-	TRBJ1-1	CASSLAAFEAFF
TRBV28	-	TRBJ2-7	CASSLTGTYEQYF
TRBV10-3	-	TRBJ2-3	CAIRGQGTDTQYF
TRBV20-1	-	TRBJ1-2	CSASKGADGYTF
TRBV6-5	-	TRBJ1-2	CASSYADGRGYTF
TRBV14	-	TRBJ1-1	CASSQPGNTEAFF
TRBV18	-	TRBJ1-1	CASSPAGGTEAFF
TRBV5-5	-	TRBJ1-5	CASSLLGSRNQPQHF
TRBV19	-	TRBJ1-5	CASNTGFSNQPQHF
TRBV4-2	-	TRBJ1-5	CASSRSSGEGNQPQHF
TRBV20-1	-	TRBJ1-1	CSASPGQMTEAFF
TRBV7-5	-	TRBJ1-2	CVRTHRGRRPNYGYTF
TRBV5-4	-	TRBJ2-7	CASSPQGFIDEQYF
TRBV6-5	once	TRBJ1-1	CASRAGTPNTEAFF
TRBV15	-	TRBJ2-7	CATSSPLAGGFSEQYF
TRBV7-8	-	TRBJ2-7	CASSFLRGAEQYF
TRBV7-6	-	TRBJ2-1	CASSLERGGNEQFF
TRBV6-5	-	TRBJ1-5	CASSLGTGDNQPQHF
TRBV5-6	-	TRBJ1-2	CASNRQGMFTYGYTF
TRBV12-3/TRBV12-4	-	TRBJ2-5	CASSWGQQETQYF
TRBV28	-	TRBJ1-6	CASMAGGSYNSPLHF
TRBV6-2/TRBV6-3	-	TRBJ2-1	CASSYGTGAGSYNEQFF
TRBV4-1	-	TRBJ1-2	CASSQERGNYGYTF
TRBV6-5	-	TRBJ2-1	CASTYQGMGYNEQFF
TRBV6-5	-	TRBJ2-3	CASSRRGDTQYF
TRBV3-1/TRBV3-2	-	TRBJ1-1	CASSQGTISTEAFF
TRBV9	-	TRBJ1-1	CASSVVGATFALDEAFF
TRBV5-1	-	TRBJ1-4	CASSPGPGTGALNEKLFF
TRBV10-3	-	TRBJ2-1	CAISDRGDEQFF
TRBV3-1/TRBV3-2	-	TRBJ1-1	CASSQSRPNTEAFF